A single count supports the clone carrying this T cell receptor beta chain. Pooled in the analysis were second doses at about 4 or about 12 weeks. Germline assignment: CDR1 SGHVS and CDR2 FNYEAQ. Trimming took 2 bases from V and 4 from J, leaving 11 bases between them. CDR3 length equals 14 residues. Profiled with immunoSEQ multiplex PCR; TCRdb holds only in-frame clones, not every one. The data hold about 84,000 clones, with 70% to 90% observed a single time. The record originates from a study of T cell responses to AZD1222 COVID-19 vaccine. The genes are TRBV7-6 and TRBJ1-1, with D maybe TRBD1 (6 bases). This receptor was taken from an adult who received the AZD1222 COVID-19 vaccine. Sequences were derived from peripheral blood, sampled 28 days after the second AZD1222 dose. The CDR3 spells CASSLQGRGTEAFF. For the CDR3, the DNA is TGTGCCAGCAGCTTACAGGGGAGAGGCACTGAAGCTTTCTTT.